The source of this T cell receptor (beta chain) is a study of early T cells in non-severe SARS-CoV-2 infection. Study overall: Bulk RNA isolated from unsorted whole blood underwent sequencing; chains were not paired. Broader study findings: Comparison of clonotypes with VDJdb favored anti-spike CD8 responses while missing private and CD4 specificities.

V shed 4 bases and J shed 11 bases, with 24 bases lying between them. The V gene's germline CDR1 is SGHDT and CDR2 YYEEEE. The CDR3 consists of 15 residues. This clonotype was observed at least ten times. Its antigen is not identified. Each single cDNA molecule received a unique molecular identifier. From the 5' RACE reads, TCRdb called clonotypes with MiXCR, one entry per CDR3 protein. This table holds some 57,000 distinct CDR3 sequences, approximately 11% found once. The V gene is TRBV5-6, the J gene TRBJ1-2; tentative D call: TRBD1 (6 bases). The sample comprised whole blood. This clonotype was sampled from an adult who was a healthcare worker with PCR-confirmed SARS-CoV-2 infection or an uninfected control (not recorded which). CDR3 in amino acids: CASSPTPGQRGGYTF. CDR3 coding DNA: TGTGCCAGCAGCCCCACACCAGGACAGCGGGGAGGTTACACCTTC. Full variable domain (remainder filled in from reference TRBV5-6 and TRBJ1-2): DAGVTQSPTHLIKTRGQQVTLRCSPKSGHDTVSWYQQALGQGPQFIFQYYEEEERQRGNFPDRFSGHQFPNYSSELNVNALLLGDSALYLCASSPTPGQRGGYTFGSGTRLTVV.